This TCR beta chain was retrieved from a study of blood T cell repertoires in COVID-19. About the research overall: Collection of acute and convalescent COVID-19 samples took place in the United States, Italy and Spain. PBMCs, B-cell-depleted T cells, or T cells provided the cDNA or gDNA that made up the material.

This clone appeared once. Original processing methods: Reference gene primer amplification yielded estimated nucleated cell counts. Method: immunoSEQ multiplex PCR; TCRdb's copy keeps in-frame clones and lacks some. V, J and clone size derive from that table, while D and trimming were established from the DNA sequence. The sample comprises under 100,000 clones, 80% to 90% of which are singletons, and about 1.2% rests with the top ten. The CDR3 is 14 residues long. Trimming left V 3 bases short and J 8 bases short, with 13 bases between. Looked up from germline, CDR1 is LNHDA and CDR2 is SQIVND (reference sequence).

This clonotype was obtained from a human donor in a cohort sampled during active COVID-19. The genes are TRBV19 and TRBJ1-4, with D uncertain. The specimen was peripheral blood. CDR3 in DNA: TGTGCCAGTAGTATTGGAGGGTATGGAGAAAAACTGTTTTTT. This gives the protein CASSIGGYGEKLFF.